One sample yielded the 7 T cell receptor beta chains listed below, sequenced in a study of beta chain features in type 1 diabetes. Study observations and caveats: Type 1 diabetes patients had TCRB CDR3s that were shorter (moderately but significantly so) in all four CD4+ subsets.

The sequenced template was cDNA made from the entire isolated RNA. Method: immunoSEQ multiplex PCR; TCRdb's copy keeps in-frame clones and lacks some. The sample lists about 170,000 clones, approximately 7.9% occurring once. Their antigens remain unidentified. Sequenced: central memory CD4+ T cells from blood. All receptors come from a man between 18 and 35 years old with type 1 diabetes.

This chain connects TRBV7-2 to TRBJ2-4, with 8 positions matching TRBD2. The CDR3 is 17 residues long. Germline CDR1 is SGHTA and CDR2 is FQGNSA. The V and J ends lost 5 bases and 8 bases, in that order; junction bases with no gene match: 17. The CDR3 DNA reads TGTGCCAGCAGCCAGACGGTACAAGGGGGACTAGGATACATTCAGTACTTC. Translating it yields CASSQTVQGGLGYIQYF.

This clone has a handful of counts. The genes are TRBV5-4 and TRBJ2-1; no firm D call. CDR3 size: 14 residues. Germline lookup yields CDR1 SGHNT and CDR2 YYREEE (reference sequence). V gave up 0 bases and J gave up 3 bases, with 7 bases separating them. The CDR3 DNA is TGTGCCAGCAGCTTGGACCAGATCTACAATGAGCAGTTCTTC. Translated: CASSLDQIYNEQFF.

In its sample, this clone was seen a few times. The chain combines TRBV11-2 with TRBJ2-3, with a possible D match to TRBD2 (5 bases). V dropped 1 base and J dropped 2 bases, with 10 bases sitting between them. The CDR3 consists of 15 residues. CDR1 is SGHAT and CDR2 is FQNNGV in the germline V gene. CDR3: CASSLVGLATDTQYF. CDR3 DNA: TGTGCCAGCAGCTTAGTTGGGCTAGCCACAGATACGCAGTATTTT.

The rearrangement uses TRBV15 and TRBJ1-2; D call uncertain. The CDR3 spans 13 residues. Germline CDR1 LNHNV, CDR2 YYDKDF (reference sequence). Trimming cost V 4 bases and J 9 bases, with 15 bases left between them. This chain's CDR3 is CATSTQSPPSYTF. The CDR3 DNA reads as TGTGCCACCAGCACGCAGTCCCCTCCCAGCTACACCTTC.

In its sample, this clone was seen a few times. CDR3: CASGGGRARDEQFF. The CDR3 DNA is TGTGCCAGTGGGGGCGGGAGGGCCCGCGATGAGCAGTTCTTC. This chain joins TRBV28 and TRBJ2-1; the match to TRBD2 covers 9 bases. The V gene end was trimmed by 9 bases and the J gene end by 8 bases; junction bases not matched to a gene: 11. The CDR3 runs to 14 residues. Germline V CDR1 and CDR2: MDHEN, SYDVKM.

This clone occurred a few times. In the same sample, other DNA sequences code for this CDR3. J is TRBJ1-4 and V is TRBV14, with 8 nucleotides matching TRBD1. The CDR3 runs to 13 residues. J lost 5 bases, V lost 4 bases, and 0 bases had no gene match. Germline CDR1 SGHDN, CDR2 FVKESK. The CDR3 region is CASSRQGNEKLFF. The CDR3 bases are TGTGCCAGCAGCCGACAGGGGAATGAAAAACTGTTTTTT.

This clone was observed a handful of times. The chain employs TRBV6-1 and TRBJ2-3; a possible D gene is TRBD2 (5 bases). CDR1 is MNHNS, CDR2 SASEGT, per germline. V was shortened by 4 bases and J by 5 bases, with 10 bases between the two germline ends. This CDR3 contains 13 residues. CDR3: CASSAGIQDTQYF. Written as DNA, the CDR3 is TGTGCCAGCAGTGCGGGGATACAAGATACGCAGTATTTT.